This T cell receptor (beta chain) was captured by sequencing in a study of tumor and adjacent non-tumor tissue in lung cancer. This clonotype was counted at least ten times. The library came from three nested PCR rounds adapted from ARM-PCR protocols. TCRdb reprocessed the multiplex PCR reads with MiXCR, giving one entry per CDR3 protein. This table has 68,000 or so distinct CDR3 sequences, roughly 60% appearing once. RNA was extracted from bulk tissue without any cell sorting. CDR1 and CDR2 from the germline V gene are ENHRY and SYGVKD. The CDR3 has 14 residues. V dropped 4 bases and J dropped 1 base, with 10 bases sitting between them.

Sequences were obtained from lung tumor tissue. The clonotype was recovered from a man between 50 and 59 years old with non-small cell lung cancer. V gene TRBV10-3 combines with J gene TRBJ1-1; TRBD1 is a possible D gene (6 bases). For the CDR3, the DNA is TGTGCCATCAGTGGGTCGACAGGGAACACTGAAGCTTTCTTT. The encoded protein is CAISGSTGNTEAFF.